The 13 T cell receptor beta chains listed next were all sequenced from one sample in a study of blood T cell repertoires in COVID-19. TCRdb's copy holds only in-frame clones and misses some; the assay was immunoSEQ multiplex PCR. The table records about 150,000 clones, 80% to 90% of them present only once. The sample consisted of peripheral blood. Receptors originate from a man in his sixties with active or convalescent COVID-19.

The count of this clone is one. J is TRBJ2-3 and V is TRBV13; 14 nucleotides line up with TRBD2. The CDR3 runs 17 residues. V lost 5 bases to trimming and J lost 6 bases; unmatched junction nucleotides: 10. Germline-derived CDR1 and CDR2 are PRHDT and FYEKMQ (reference sequence). The chain's CDR3 is CASSLMTSGGADDTQYF. Here the CDR3 DNA reads TGTGCCAGCAGCCTCATGACTAGCGGGGGGGCTGACGATACGCAGTATTTT.

The chain combines TRBV28 with TRBJ1-4; the match to TRBD1 covers 7 bases. There are 14 residues in the CDR3. CDR1 and CDR2 (germline): MDHEN, SYDVKM. Trimming cost V 10 bases and J 4 bases; bases outside gene matches: 9. This CDR3 is CAISGGWDNEKLFF. Here the CDR3 DNA reads TGTGCCATTTCAGGGGGGTGGGATAATGAAAAACTGTTTTTT.

Regarding this clone: The junction departs from germline at one end; a sequencing error may be responsible. This rearrangement joins TRBV2 to TRBJ2-7; maybe TRBD1 (5 bases). CDR3 length: 14 amino acids. Looked up from germline, CDR1 is SNHLY and CDR2 is FYNNEI. DNA of the CDR3: TGTGCCAGCAGCGAAGATAACAGGTTCTCCGAGCAGTACTTC. It specifies CASSEDNRFSEQYF.

V is TRBV7-2 and J is TRBJ2-1; a weak D match, TRBD1 (6 bases). With 5 bases removed from V and 5 bases from J, the gap between germline ends came to 16 bases. The length of the CDR3 is 15 residues. CDR1 is SGHTA, CDR2 FQGNSA, per germline. The DNA for the CDR3 is TGTGCCAGCAGCGGGGCCGGGACACGGAACAATGAGCAGTTCTTC. Translated: CASSGAGTRNNEQFF.

The V and J genes are TRBV21-1 and TRBJ2-7; the tabulated D call, TRBD2, remains unverified against the DNA. TRBV21-1 is flagged as a pseudogene. This CDR3 has 14 residues. This CDR3 reads CASTKSRDSHEQYF. The CDR3 DNA follows: TGTGCCAGCACCAAGAGCCGGGACTCCCACGAGCAGTACTTC.

This clone was detected many times. The V call is TRBV3-1 (or the pseudogene TRBV3-2), the J call TRBJ2-1; D call uncertain. In germline, CDR1 is LGHDT, CDR2 YNNKEL (reference sequence). Trimming pared 1 base from V and 6 bases from J, leaving 7 bases between. This CDR3 has 13 residues. In nucleotides, the CDR3 is TGTGCCAGCAGCCAAGCCTTATCCAATGAGCAGTTCTTC. This encodes CASSQALSNEQFF.

This sequence joins TRBV3-1 (or the pseudogene TRBV3-2) and TRBJ2-7; D remains ambiguous. The CDR3 length is 13 residues. The germline gives CDR1 LGHDT, CDR2 YNNKEL (reference sequence). Trimming left V 5 bases short and J 4 bases short, with 12 bases between. This CDR3 reads CASSSPRSYEQYF. Written as DNA, the CDR3 is TGTGCCAGCAGCTCCCCCCGGAGTTACGAGCAGTACTTC.

The CDR3: CASQGYNSPLHF. The DNA for the CDR3 is TGTGCCAGTCAGGGCTATAATTCACCCCTCCACTTT. This chain uses TRBV9 with TRBJ1-6; D is perhaps TRBD1 (5 bases). The germline V and J ends were trimmed by 8 bases and 3 bases, with 6 bases remaining between them. The CDR3 length is 12 residues. The germline gives CDR1 SGDLS, CDR2 YYNGEE. The full variable domain, completed using reference TRBV9 and TRBJ1-6, is DSGVTQTPKHLITATGQRVTLRCSPRSGDLSVYWYQQSLDQGLQFLIQYYNGEERAKGNILERFSAQQFPDLHSELNLSSLELGDSALYFCASQGYNSPLHFGNGTRLTVT.

J is TRBJ2-7 and V is TRBV5-4; TRBD1 aligns across 10 bases. Germline V gives CDR1 SGHNT, CDR2 YYREEE (reference sequence). The CDR3 extends over 13 amino acids. With 3 bases clipped from V and 6 bases from J, the junction kept 3 bases outside the gene matches. The CDR3 DNA follows: TGTGCCAGCAGCTGGGACAGGGGTGGCGAGCAGTACTTC. Translated: CASSWDRGGEQYF. Complete variable domain (other parts from reference TRBV5-4 and TRBJ2-7): ETGVTQSPTHLIKTRGQQVTLRCSSQSGHNTVSWYQQALGQGPQFIFQYYREEENGRGNFPPRFSGLQFPNYSSELNVNALELDDSALYLCASSWDRGGEQYFGPGTRLTVT.

The V and J genes are TRBV10-3 and TRBJ2-4, with TRBD2 identical over 9 bases. CDR3 length equals 13 residues. CDR1 and CDR2 from the germline V gene are ENHRY and SYGVKD. J gave up 13 bases and V 5 bases, and 9 bases lay outside the gene matches. The CDR3 loop is CAISRPGGTSQYF. The CDR3 bases are TGTGCCATCAGTAGACCCGGTGGGACTAGCCAGTACTTC.

The genes are TRBV2 and TRBJ2-3; D possibly corresponds to TRBD2 (5 bases). The V gene lost 8 bases and the J gene lost 4 bases, with 25 bases spanning the gap. Germline V gene lookup returns CDR1 SNHLY and CDR2 FYNNEI. This CDR3 comprises 17 residues. The CDR3 coding sequence is TGTGCCAGCCAAACATCTTTGGACTCTTCATGGGCAGATACGCAGTATTTT. It is translated as CASQTSLDSSWADTQYF.

This clone appeared once. The chain recombines TRBV6-2 or TRBV6-3 with TRBJ2-5; 12 bases line up with TRBD2. CDR3 length: 16 amino acids. From germline, CDR1 is MNHEY and CDR2 SVGEGT. V lost 0 bases to trimming and J lost 1 base; unmatched junction nucleotides: 0. The DNA for the CDR3 is TGTGCCAGCAGTTACTCACTAGCGGGAGGCCAAGAGACCCAGTACTTC. Its translation is CASSYSLAGGQETQYF.

The gene calls are TRBV19 and TRBJ1-5; 7 bases agree with TRBD1. There are 15 residues in the CDR3. Losses at the gene ends were 5 bases for V and 2 bases for J; bases not matched to a gene: 6. Looked up from germline, CDR1 is LNHDA and CDR2 is SQIVND (reference sequence). The CDR3 nucleotides read TGTGCCAGTAGTTCCTCAGGGGGAGGCAATCAGCCCCAGCATTTT. Translating gives CASSSSGGGNQPQHF.